A single sample gave rise to the 5 T cell receptor beta chains below, sequenced in a study of blood T cell repertoires in COVID-19. The method was immunoSEQ multiplex PCR; TCRdb's version includes in-frame clones alone and lacks a portion of them. This table holds fewer than 250,000 clones, approximately 86% found once. Sequencing input: PBMCs or T cells enriched from blood (not recorded which). The receptor set was obtained from a woman between 35 and 50 years old in a cohort exposed to, infected with or recovered from COVID-19 (not recorded which).

This chain joins TRBV4-1 and TRBJ2-7; 9 nucleotides match TRBD1. The CDR3 loop spans 16 amino acids. Trimming at V came to 3 bases and at J to 3 bases, leaving 9 bases not matched to a gene. The germline gives CDR1 MGHRA, CDR2 YSYEKL. CDR3 bases: TGCGCCAGCAGCCATGTCTCCGGGACAGGGAACTACGAGCAGTACTTC. Amino acid sequence: CASSHVSGTGNYEQYF.

This chain joins TRBV4-1 and TRBJ2-1; 10 bases agree with TRBD2. Per germline, CDR1 MGHRA and CDR2 YSYEKL. V gave up 4 bases and J gave up 9 bases; unmatched junction bases: 9. The length of the CDR3 is 15 residues. The CDR3 coding sequence is TGCGCCAGCAGCCCCCCAGCGGGGGGGCAGGGTGAGCAGTTCTTC. This codes for CASSPPAGGQGEQFF.

The chain employs TRBV7-9 and TRBJ2-1, with 9 bases identical to TRBD2. Germline V gene data show CDR1 as SEHNR and CDR2 as FQNEAQ (reference sequence). The CDR3 length is 15 residues. With 1 base clipped from V and 4 bases from J, the junction kept 2 bases outside the gene matches. The CDR3 DNA reads as TGTGCCAGCAGCTTAGACCTAGCGGGGTACAATGAGCAGTTCTTC. Protein sequence: CASSLDLAGYNEQFF.

This clone has just a few counts. The rearrangement uses TRBV5-1 and TRBJ2-2; 9 bases line up with TRBD1. This CDR3 is 15 amino acids long. Germline-derived CDR1 and CDR2 are SGHRS and YFSETQ. The V segment lost 3 bases and the J segment 0 bases; nucleotides outside the gene matches: 0. The CDR3 region is CASSWDRANTGELFF. CDR3 nucleotides: TGCGCCAGCAGCTGGGACAGGGCGAACACCGGGGAGCTGTTTTTT.

The chain employs TRBV15 and TRBJ1-4; tentatively, D is TRBD1 (6 bases). The germline V gene has CDR1 LNHNV and CDR2 YYDKDF (reference sequence). Trimming took 8 bases from V and 2 from J, leaving 15 bases between them. This CDR3 has 15 residues. CDR3 sequence (DNA): TGTGCCACCTGGCGGGGGCAGAGGACTAATGAAAAACTGTTTTTT. Protein sequence: CATWRGQRTNEKLFF.